This is a list of T cell receptor beta chains from one sample in a study of spatial heterogeneity in lung cancer. One entry per CDR3 protein results from TCRdb running MiXCR on the 5' RACE reads. The table lists roughly 99,000 distinct CDR3 sequences, just under 20% of them singletons, with 21% in the top ten. The starting material was PBMCs, obtained at follow-up. These receptors all come from a male donor with early-stage non-small cell lung cancer. CDR3s include the opening cysteine and the closing phenylalanine or tryptophan. Each record gives: J gene, D gene, clone size, V gene, CDR3 DNA, CDR3 protein. The D gene is left open where the match is weak. Expanded clones get a size class; other rows say once, few or many, or leave the size out.

>TRBJ1-2|.|few|TRBV20-1
TGCAGTGCCCGAACCCCAACAGGGCTTGTCTATGGCTACACCTTC
CSARTPTGLVYGYTF
>TRBJ2-7|.|many|TRBV6-1
TGTGCCAGCAGTGAAGAAGAGGCGGGGAACTACGAGCAGTACTTC
CASSEEEAGNYEQYF
>TRBJ1-4|.|.|TRBV20-1
TGCAGTGCTAGAGATCCGCAGGGTGGAGAAAAACTGTTTTTT
CSARDPQGGEKLFF
>TRBJ1-5|.|many|TRBV12-3/TRBV12-4
TGTGCCAGCAGGGGCCAGGGCGATCAGCCCCAGCATTTT
CASRGQGDQPQHF
>TRBJ1-5|TRBD1|.|TRBV5-1
TGCGCCAGCAGCTTGGTGGGACAGCTTAGCAATCAGCCCCAGCATTTT
CASSLVGQLSNQPQHF
>TRBJ2-7|.|medium-sized|TRBV29-1
TGCAGCGTTGAATATGGTCGGCGGGGCGAGCAGTACTTC
CSVEYGRRGEQYF
>TRBJ2-1|.|.|TRBV10-1
TGCGCCAGCAGCACCGCCGGCCCCGCGGGGAATGAGCAGTTCTTC
CASSTAGPAGNEQFF
>TRBJ1-2|TRBD1|few|TRBV20-1
TGCAGTGCTAGGACAAGACAGGGGGTGGACTATGGCTACACCTTC
CSARTRQGVDYGYTF
>TRBJ2-1|.|few|TRBV20-1
TGCAGTGCTAGAGATCCACAGGGCGCTGAGCAGTTCTTC
CSARDPQGAEQFF
>TRBJ2-1|TRBD1|.|TRBV11-2
TGTGCCAGCAGCCCCGGGACAGGGACCTACAATGAGCAGTTCTTC
CASSPGTGTYNEQFF
>TRBJ1-2|TRBD1|.|TRBV10-2
TGCGCCAGCAGGCTCGGACAGGGGGCGGACTATGGCTACACCTTC
CASRLGQGADYGYTF
>TRBJ1-5|.|many|TRBV11-2
TGTGCCAGCAGCTTAGGTTCCAATCAGCCCCAGCATTTT
CASSLGSNQPQHF
>TRBJ2-7|TRBD1|.|TRBV20-1
TGCAGTGCTAGCCCCGGGACAGGGGTCGGCGAGCAGTACTTC
CSASPGTGVGEQYF